These 4 T cell receptor beta chains were sequenced from one sample in a study of long-term antiretroviral therapy in people with HIV. They ran version v3.0 of the immunoSEQ assay at survey level. Assay used: immunoSEQ multiplex PCR; TCRdb lists only in-frame clones, some missing. Of 15,000 to 20,000 clones listed, just under 85% are singletons. The sequencing here drew on unsorted PBMCs, taken just before starting antiretroviral therapy. The receptors were gathered from a man between 40 and 49 years old with HIV.

This chain links TRBV5-1 with TRBJ1-1, with a tentative D call TRBD1 (5 bases). Germline V gene lookup returns CDR1 SGHRS and CDR2 YFSETQ. Trimming shortened V by 3 bases and J by 0 bases, and 18 bases separated the two germline ends. This CDR3 comprises 17 residues. The CDR3 here is CASSSSTGTVMNTEAFF. CDR3 nucleotides: TGCGCCAGCAGCTCTTCTACCGGGACCGTCATGAACACTGAAGCTTTCTTT.

CDR3 protein: CSVGWLLYNEQFF. The CDR3 nucleotides are TGCAGCGTAGGGTGGCTATTGTACAATGAGCAGTTCTTC. This rearrangement joins TRBV29-1 to TRBJ2-1; D ambiguous. CDR1 SQVTM and CDR2 ANQGSEA come from the germline V gene. The ends were cut back, 6 bases at V and 4 bases at J, with 13 bases in the middle. This CDR3 spans 13 amino acids.

The sample holds a few counts of this clone. The chain joins TRBV2 to TRBJ1-3; TRBD1 matches at 8 bases. The CDR3 is made up of 15 amino acids. V trimming: 4 bases; J trimming: 4 bases; junction bases outside the gene matches: 6. Germline V gene lookup returns CDR1 SNHLY and CDR2 FYNNEI. This chain's CDR3 is CASSVDRAVGNTIYF. CDR3 nucleotides: TGTGCCAGCAGTGTGGACAGGGCGGTGGGAAACACCATATATTTT.

V gene TRBV6-5 combines with J gene TRBJ2-7, with D perhaps being TRBD1 or TRBD2 (7 bases each). V was trimmed by 7 bases and J by 4 bases, leaving 14 bases between them. This CDR3 is 13 amino acids long. Germline V gives CDR1 MNHEY, CDR2 SVGAGI. CDR3 nucleotides: TGTGCCAGCACCAGGGGGGGGACGTACGAGCAGTACTTC. It encodes CASTRGGTYEQYF.